What follows are 13 T cell receptor beta chains derived from one specimen sequenced in a study of shared clonotypes between healthy human individuals. TCRdb's copy holds only in-frame clones and misses some; the assay was immunoSEQ multiplex PCR. This table holds about 2.1 million clones, about 93% found once. Terminally differentiated effector memory CD45RA+ cells were left out of the naive CD8 fraction, which was CD45RO-negative and positively selected for CCR7. Input material: naive CD8+ T cells from PBMCs. These receptors were taken from a man younger than 35 in good health. Some clones in this sample may be carry-over from other donors' samples.

V and J are TRBV2 and TRBJ2-1; 7 nucleotides match TRBD2. Germline V gene sequence: CDR1 SNHLY, CDR2 FYNNEI. Unmatched junction bases numbered 3, after V lost 0 bases and J lost 7 bases. The CDR3 covers 14 residues. The CDR3 reads CASSEAGGTNEQFF. CDR3 DNA sequence: TGTGCCAGCAGTGAAGCGGGGGGGACTAATGAGCAGTTCTTC.

V and J are TRBV18 and TRBJ2-1; no clear D gene. V lost 3 bases and J lost 8, with 8 bases in between. The CDR3 covers 12 residues. Germline loops: CDR1 KGHSH, CDR2 LQKENI. The CDR3 coding sequence is TGTGCCAGCTCACCCACATTTTATGAGCAGTTCTTC. Amino acid sequence: CASSPTFYEQFF.

The chain links TRBV6-5 to TRBJ2-1; maybe TRBD1 (5 bases). Trimming shortened V by 9 bases and J by 12 bases, and 21 bases separated the two germline ends. This CDR3 contains 13 residues. In germline, CDR1 is MNHEY, CDR2 SVGAGI. CDR3 in DNA: TGTGCCAGTTCTCTAACTGAAGGGGCTAGGCAGTTCTTC. Translating gives CASSLTEGARQFF.

The CDR3 coding sequence is TGTGCCAGCAGTGTGCAGGCCAGCAATCAGCCCCAGCATTTT. It encodes CASSVQASNQPQHF. The V and J genes are TRBV27 and TRBJ1-5; D gene ambiguous. Germline CDR1 is MNHEY and CDR2 is SMNVEV (reference sequence). This CDR3 contains 14 residues. The V end was cut by 5 bases, the J end by 1 base, with 9 bases between.

This chain links TRBV15 with TRBJ1-2; D call uncertain. CDR1 is LNHNV and CDR2 is YYDKDF in the germline V gene (reference sequence). The V gene lost 1 base and the J gene lost 4 bases, with 19 bases spanning the gap. The CDR3 is 17 residues long. CDR3 protein: CATSRGLFSGFSYGYTF. The CDR3 nucleotides read TGTGCCACCAGCAGAGGACTTTTTTCCGGGTTTTCCTATGGCTACACCTTC. The whole variable domain, remainder taken from reference TRBV15 and TRBJ1-2, is DAMVIQNPRYQVTQFGKPVTLSCSQTLNHNVMYWYQQKSSQAPKLLFHYYDKDFNNEADTPDNFQSRRPNTSFCFLDIRSPGLGDTAMYLCATSRGLFSGFSYGYTFGSGTRLTVV.

The chain links TRBV27 to TRBJ2-7, with TRBD2 identical over 11 bases. Germline V gives CDR1 MNHEY, CDR2 SMNVEV (reference sequence). This CDR3 contains 14 residues. J was trimmed by 6 bases and V by 6 bases; bases with no gene match: 7. The CDR3 here is CASSQGLAVGEQYF. CDR3 nucleotide sequence: TGTGCCAGCAGCCAGGGACTAGCGGTTGGCGAGCAGTACTTC.

A word on this clone: In the same sample, other DNA sequences code for this CDR3. V gene TRBV5-1 combines with J gene TRBJ2-1; D gene uncertain. Trimming removed 2 bases from V and 5 bases from J, with 5 bases in between. This CDR3 is 12 amino acids long. Germline loops: CDR1 SGHRS, CDR2 YFSETQ. The CDR3 DNA sequence: TGCGCCAGCAGCTTCAGAAACAATGAGCAGTTCTTC. It is translated as CASSFRNNEQFF.

The chain employs TRBV2 and TRBJ2-7; the D gene is possibly TRBD1 (7 bases). Per the germline V gene, CDR1 is SNHLY and CDR2 is FYNNEI. V was cut by 4 bases and J by 2 bases, with 15 bases left in between. The CDR3 is 15 amino acids. The CDR3 sequence: CASSVSGGLTYEQYF. The DNA for the CDR3 is TGTGCCAGCAGTGTGTCAGGGGGACTTACCTACGAGCAGTACTTC.

This sequence joins TRBV27 and TRBJ2-7; D is possibly TRBD1 (6 bases). This CDR3 has 13 residues. Trimming removed 5 bases from V and 3 bases from J, with 11 bases in between. Looked up from germline, CDR1 is MNHEY and CDR2 is SMNVEV (reference sequence). The CDR3 DNA reads as TGTGCCAGCAGTAACAGGGTCGGCTACGAGCAGTACTTC. As protein: CASSNRVGYEQYF.

The chain carries TRBV7-9 and TRBJ2-6; the D gene could be TRBD1 or TRBD2 (6 bases each). Germline V gene sequence: CDR1 SEHNR, CDR2 FQNEAQ (reference sequence). Trimming pared 5 bases from V and 4 bases from J, leaving 21 bases between. The CDR3 length is 18 residues. The CDR3 loop is CASSEYTIPGAGANVLTF. DNA of the CDR3: TGTGCCAGCAGCGAGTACACGATTCCGGGGGCCGGGGCCAACGTCCTGACTTTC.

The V and J genes are TRBV30 and TRBJ2-1; a weak D match, TRBD2 (6 bases). In germline, CDR1 is GTSNPN, CDR2 SVGIG (reference sequence). The CDR3 has 11 amino acids. V shed 1 base and J shed 14 bases, with 12 bases lying between them. The chain's CDR3 is CAWSAGTVEFF. The CDR3 DNA reads as TGTGCCTGGAGTGCCGGGACTGTGGAGTTCTTC.

The rearrangement joins TRBV25-1 to TRBJ2-7; no reliable D call. In germline, CDR1 is MGHDK, CDR2 SYGVNS. Trimming removed 5 bases from V and 4 bases from J, with 6 bases in between. The CDR3 has 11 amino acids. The CDR3 protein is CASSHGYEQYF. The CDR3 coding sequence is TGTGCCAGCAGTCACGGATACGAGCAGTACTTC.

The chain couples TRBV15 to TRBJ1-2; D is undetermined. Germline V gene sequence: CDR1 LNHNV, CDR2 YYDKDF (reference sequence). Between the trimmed V and J ends, which lost 3 bases and 0 bases, there was a span of 5 bases. The CDR3 is 13 amino acids. CDR3 loop: CATSSPTNYGYTF. DNA of the CDR3: TGTGCCACCAGCAGCCCTACTAACTATGGCTACACCTTC.